This TCR beta chain stems from a study of blood T cell repertoires in COVID-19. Turning to the study itself: Collection of acute and convalescent COVID-19 samples took place in the United States, Italy and Spain. T cells, B-cell-depleted T cells, or PBMCs supplied cDNA or gDNA.

Original data processing: Cell counts per sample came from amplifying reference gene primers. Produced via immunoSEQ multiplex PCR; TCRdb's table is partial and in-frame only. D and trimming were read from the DNA, whereas the V and J calls and clone size are those reported in that table. The sample yields approximately 300,000 clones, about 85% seen once. The J segment lost 7 bases and the V segment lost 8 bases, leaving 14 bases of the junction unmatched. The CDR3 runs to 15 residues. The germline V gene has CDR1 MRHNA and CDR2 SNTAGT. Self-reported history from a screening survey and questionnaire set each donor's cohort.

The sequenced sample consisted of PBMCs or T cells enriched from blood (not recorded which). This receptor was identified in a woman in her 30s who had been exposed to COVID-19. The rearrangement joins TRBV6-4 to TRBJ2-1; 7 nucleotides agree with TRBD2. CDR3 sequence (DNA): TGTGCCAGCTCCTCGGAAGCGGGATTCGGTAATGAGCAGTTCTTC. Protein: CASSSEAGFGNEQFF.